The sample holds many counts of the clone carrying this TCR beta chain. Its antigen remains unknown. Each CDR3 protein gets one entry after TCRdb re-called the RT-PCR reads with MiXCR. The sample yields some 640,000 distinct CDR3 sequences, approximately 13% seen once. The entry originates in a study of response to subunit inactivated influenza vaccine. Germline CDR1 and CDR2: MNHEY and SMNVEV (reference sequence). V was trimmed by 4 bases and J by 2 bases, leaving 7 bases between them. The CDR3 extends over 13 amino acids. Regarding the study as a whole: Seasonal influenza vaccination, on each occasion, was suggested by the authors to recruit few new T cells.

The gene calls are TRBV27 and TRBJ2-3; D ambiguous. The specimen was PBMCs from blood, collected 14 to 15 days before vaccination. This receptor was taken from a man aged 50 to 59 who received an inactivated influenza vaccine. CDR3 in DNA: TGTGCCAGCAGTTCCCTCAACACAGATACGCAGTATTTT. This gives the protein CASSSLNTDTQYF.